These 25 T cell receptor beta chains share one sample of origin, sequenced in a study of vaccination and CD4 T cells after COVID-19. The Oncomine TCR Beta short-read assay was applied to DNA of cultured CD4+ T cells. TCRdb analysed the PCR reads with MiXCR anew, one entry per CDR3 protein. The data show around 19,000 distinct CDR3 sequences, over 45% seen once. Their specific antigens are unknown. Treatment here: approximately nine-day PBMC culture with coronavirus spike peptide pools or control peptides (ViraFEST assay). Sequenced: CD4+ T cells from blood, cultured in vitro. The receptors come from a human donor who had recovered from COVID-19.

The V call is TRBV24-1, the J call TRBJ2-5; no clear D gene. V dropped 3 bases and J dropped 5 bases, with 12 bases sitting between them. CDR3 length equals 14 residues. Germline V gene data show CDR1 as KGHDR and CDR2 as SFDVKD. Here the CDR3 reads CATSDAGPGETQYF. The CDR3 DNA is TGTGCCACCAGTGATGCAGGACCCGGGGAGACCCAGTACTTC.

This clonotype was observed a handful of times. The genes are TRBV7-6 and TRBJ1-5, with D possibly TRBD1 on 5 matching bases. The CDR3 extends over 12 amino acids. CDR1 is SGHVS, CDR2 FNYEAQ, per germline. V shed 2 bases and J shed 10 bases, with 9 bases lying between them. The chain's CDR3 is CASSLTGGPQHF. Here the CDR3 DNA reads TGTGCCAGCAGCTTAACGGGGGGACCCCAGCATTTT.

This CDR3 is CSASRDNPPGELFF. In nucleotides, the CDR3 is TGCAGTGCTAGCAGGGACAACCCCCCCGGGGAGCTGTTTTTT. The chain employs TRBV20-1 and TRBJ2-2; TRBD1 is a possible D gene (6 bases). V was clipped by 3 bases and J by 6 bases, with 14 bases between them. This CDR3 region has 14 residues. Germline V gives CDR1 DFQATT, CDR2 SNEGSKA (reference sequence).

V and J are TRBV12-5 and TRBJ1-1, with D possibly matching TRBD1 (5 bases). This CDR3 region has 17 residues. The germline gives CDR1 LGHNT, CDR2 FRNRAP. The V end was cut by 0 bases, the J end by 5 bases, with 19 bases between. Here the CDR3 DNA reads TGTGCTAGTGGTTTGGTCCCGGGGGGAGGGTTTAGGACTGAAGCTTTCTTT. Translation: CASGLVPGGGFRTEAFF.

This chain uses TRBV7-2 with TRBJ1-2, with 12 bases aligning to TRBD1. CDR3 size: 16 residues. From germline, CDR1 is SGHTA and CDR2 FQGNSA. The V segment lost 2 bases and the J segment 6 bases; nucleotides outside the gene matches: 7. CDR3 in amino acids: CASSLMGQGARNGYTF. DNA for the CDR3: TGTGCCAGCAGCTTAATGGGACAGGGGGCGCGGAATGGCTACACCTTC.

The chain's CDR3 is CSVGVGDPTNTGELFF. The CDR3 DNA reads TGCAGCGTTGGTGTCGGGGACCCGACGAACACCGGGGAGCTGTTTTTT. The chain has TRBV29-1 and TRBJ2-2; tentatively, D is TRBD1 or TRBD2 (5 bases each). The V gene's germline CDR1 is SQVTM and CDR2 ANQGSEA. V was cut by 4 bases and J by 0 bases, with 15 bases left in between. The CDR3 has 16 amino acids.

The chain joins TRBV28 to TRBJ1-2; D is unresolved. V was trimmed by 4 bases and J by 8 bases, leaving 17 bases between them. Germline CDR1 MDHEN, CDR2 SYDVKM. This CDR3 is 14 amino acids long. The DNA for the CDR3 is TGTGCCAGCAGTTCCATGGACCTTATTTTGGGCTACACCTTC. Amino acids: CASSSMDLILGYTF.

This clonotype showed up just a few times. The chain joins TRBV10-3 to TRBJ1-1; TRBD1 agrees at 8 bases. The CDR3 loop spans 15 amino acids. Germline V lookup: CDR1 ENHRY, CDR2 SYGVKD. V shed 3 bases and J 3 bases; nucleotides not matched to a gene: 6. CDR3 in amino acids: CAISEPGGGHTEAFF. In DNA form, the CDR3 reads TGTGCCATCAGTGAACCAGGGGGCGGTCACACTGAAGCTTTCTTT.

The J gene is TRBJ2-2, the V gene TRBV24-1; unclear D gene. The length of the CDR3 is 14 residues. The ends were cut back, 4 bases at V and 6 bases at J, with 11 bases in the middle. The germline V gene encodes CDR1 KGHDR and CDR2 SFDVKD. The CDR3 sequence is CATSDPGRPGELFF. CDR3 DNA: TGTGCCACCAGTGACCCCGGTCGCCCCGGGGAGCTGTTTTTT.

The chain has TRBV21-1 and TRBJ2-5; no check of the table's D call, TRBD1, against the DNA was made. TRBV21-1 is a known pseudogene. The CDR3 length is 19 residues. Here the CDR3 DNA reads TGTGCCAGCAGCAAAGTTGGAGGTAGGGGAAAGGGGACGGGGGAGACCCAGTACTTC. Protein sequence: CASSKVGGRGKGTGETQYF.

The sample holds a few counts of this clonotype. The chain uses TRBV24-1 and TRBJ1-2; D unresolved. This CDR3 spans 11 amino acids. The V end was cut by 1 base, the J end by 8 bases, with 4 bases between. The germline V gene has CDR1 KGHDR and CDR2 SFDVKD. Here the CDR3 DNA reads TGTGCCACCAGTGATTTAGGGGGCTACACCTTC. Protein: CATSDLGGYTF.

The chain is built from TRBV29-1 and TRBJ2-7; D might be TRBD1 (6 bases). The CDR3 spans 13 residues. CDR1 and CDR2 from the germline V gene are SQVTM and ANQGSEA. V lost 3 bases, J lost 5 bases, and 14 bases lay in between. Written as DNA, the CDR3 is TGCAGCGTTGACACAGGGTTATTACACGAGCAGTACTTC. This sequence encodes CSVDTGLLHEQYF.

In its sample, this clonotype was seen a few times. The CDR3 is CAWSVRGPNSNTEAFF. CDR3 bases: TGTGCCTGGAGTGTCAGGGGGCCTAATTCCAACACTGAAGCTTTCTTT. The chain is built from TRBV30 and TRBJ1-1; TRBD1 matches at 8 bases. Looked up from germline, CDR1 is GTSNPN and CDR2 is SVGIG (reference sequence). V lost 0 bases, J lost 2 bases, and 8 bases stayed unmatched. CDR3 length equals 16 residues.

The chain has TRBV30 and TRBJ1-1; 10 bases are shared with TRBD1. The V segment lost 5 bases and the J segment 5 bases; nucleotides outside the gene matches: 11. Germline loops: CDR1 GTSNPN, CDR2 SVGIG (reference sequence). The CDR3 consists of 15 residues. CDR3 nucleotides: TGTGCCTGGGGCGGGGGACAGGGGTTTAGAACTGAAGCTTTCTTT. Translating gives CAWGGGQGFRTEAFF.

The rearrangement uses TRBV20-1 and TRBJ2-7, with D hard to call. Between the trimmed V and J ends, which lost 5 bases and 2 bases, there was a span of 13 bases. The germline CDR1 and CDR2 sequences are DFQATT and SNEGSKA (reference sequence). This CDR3 spans 13 amino acids. The CDR3 nucleotides read TGCAGTGCTGGGTTGGGGATAGCCTACGAGCAGTACTTC. Its protein product is CSAGLGIAYEQYF.

The gene calls are TRBV2 and TRBJ2-1; no definite D call. V was clipped by 7 bases and J by 7 bases, with 11 bases between them. This CDR3 contains 12 residues. The germline V gene has CDR1 SNHLY and CDR2 FYNNEI. The CDR3 coding sequence is TGTGCCAGCACCGAATCGTCTAATGAGCAGTTCTTC. It translates to CASTESSNEQFF.

The chain couples TRBV20-1 to TRBJ2-4, with unresolved D. V dropped 0 bases and J dropped 7 bases, with 13 bases sitting between them. The V gene's germline CDR1 is DFQATT and CDR2 SNEGSKA (reference sequence). This CDR3 is built from 14 residues. This chain's CDR3 is CSARDTTQGNIQYF. In DNA, the CDR3 is TGCAGTGCTAGAGATACGACCCAAGGCAACATTCAGTACTTC.

The CDR3 loop is CASRTQGLGYTF. As DNA, the CDR3 is TGTGCCAGCAGAACACAGGGACTTGGCTACACCTTC. V gene TRBV27 combines with J gene TRBJ1-2; weak D call: TRBD1 (6 bases). CDR1 and CDR2 (germline): MNHEY, SMNVEV (reference sequence). The CDR3 spans 12 residues. The V end was cut by 6 bases, the J end by 7 bases, with 12 bases between.

The genes are TRBV10-3 and TRBJ1-1; D is unclear. Germline V CDR1 and CDR2: ENHRY, SYGVKD. V gave up 10 bases and J gave up 2 bases, with 14 bases separating them. The CDR3 loop spans 13 amino acids. CDR3 DNA sequence: TGTGCCACCCGGGAATCGGGAAACACTGAAGCTTTCTTT. Translation gives CATRESGNTEAFF.

This clonotype has only a few counts. V usage is TRBV5-1 and J usage is TRBJ1-5, with TRBD1 as a possible D gene (5 bases). V lost 10 bases and J 11 bases, leaving 19 bases between the germline ends. Germline assignment: CDR1 SGHRS and CDR2 YFSETQ. This CDR3 is built from 12 residues. In DNA form, the CDR3 reads TGCGCCCGTCCGGGACGGCTCGGGGCCCAGCATTTT. It encodes CARPGRLGAQHF.

This chain uses TRBV5-1 with TRBJ2-7, with D possibly matching TRBD1 (6 bases). Germline lookup yields CDR1 SGHRS and CDR2 YFSETQ. V gave up 4 bases and J gave up 3 bases, with 20 bases separating them. There are 16 residues in the CDR3. The CDR3 nucleotides read TGCGCCAGCAGCCAAAACTCAGGGGCGGCGGTCTACGAGCAGTACTTC. Its protein is CASSQNSGAAVYEQYF. The entire variable domain, with the rest obtained from reference TRBV5-1 and TRBJ2-7, is as follows: KAGVTQTPRYLIKTRGQQVTLSCSPISGHRSVSWYQQTPGQGLQFLFEYFSETQRNKGNFPGRFSGRQFSNSRSEMNVSTLELGDSALYLCASSQNSGAAVYEQYFGPGTRLTVT.

This clonotype appeared once. The chain employs TRBV5-6 and TRBJ1-2; TRBD1 might be the D (6 bases). The germline V and J ends were trimmed by 5 bases and 4 bases, with 12 bases remaining between them. The CDR3 sequence is 13 residues long. Per germline, CDR1 SGHDT and CDR2 YYEEEE. DNA for the CDR3: TGTGCCAGCAGTTCGGACAGCCCCTATGGCTACACCTTC. Amino acids: CASSSDSPYGYTF. Looking up the rest from reference TRBV5-6 and TRBJ1-2 gives the full variable domain: DAGVTQSPTHLIKTRGQQVTLRCSPKSGHDTVSWYQQALGQGPQFIFQYYEEEERQRGNFPDRFSGHQFPNYSSELNVNALLLGDSALYLCASSSDSPYGYTFGSGTRLTVV.

This chain uses TRBV15 with TRBJ2-3; maybe TRBD1 (5 bases). Per germline, CDR1 LNHNV and CDR2 YYDKDF (reference sequence). The V gene lost 3 bases and the J gene lost 2 bases, with 18 bases spanning the gap. CDR3 length equals 17 residues. The DNA for the CDR3 is TGTGCCACCAGCAGGGCACTTAGGACACTAACCACAGATACGCAGTATTTT. This encodes CATSRALRTLTTDTQYF.

This clonotype was detected only a few times. The chain uses TRBV7-2 and TRBJ1-2; D uncertain. Germline CDR1 and CDR2: SGHTA and FQGNSA. V dropped 1 base and J dropped 4 bases, with 10 bases sitting between them. This CDR3 is built from 14 residues. Written as DNA, the CDR3 is TGTGCCAGCAGCTTAGATTTCAGCGGCTATGGCTACACCTTC. Translated: CASSLDFSGYGYTF.

V and J are TRBV10-3 and TRBJ1-1; 9 nucleotides line up with TRBD1. Germline trimming cut 4 bases from V and 11 bases from J; bases unmatched to any gene: 11. The CDR3 contains 14 residues. The germline CDR1 and CDR2 sequences are ENHRY and SYGVKD. The CDR3 sequence: CAISGQRDRDKAFF. CDR3 nucleotides: TGTGCCATCAGTGGACAACGGGACAGGGATAAGGCTTTCTTT.